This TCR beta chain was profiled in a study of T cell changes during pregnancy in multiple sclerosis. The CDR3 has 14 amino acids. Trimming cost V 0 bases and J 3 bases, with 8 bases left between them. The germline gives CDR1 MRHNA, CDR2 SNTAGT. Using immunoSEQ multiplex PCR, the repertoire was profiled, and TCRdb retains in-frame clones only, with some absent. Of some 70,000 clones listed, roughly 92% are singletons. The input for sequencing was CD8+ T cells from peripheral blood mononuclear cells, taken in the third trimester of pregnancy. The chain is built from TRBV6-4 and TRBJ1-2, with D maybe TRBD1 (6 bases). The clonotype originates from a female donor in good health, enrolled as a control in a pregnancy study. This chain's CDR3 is CASSDSAGDYGYTF. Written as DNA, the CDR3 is TGTGCCAGCAGTGACTCGGCAGGGGACTATGGCTACACCTTC.